This T cell receptor beta chain is drawn from a study of vaccination and CD4 T cells after COVID-19. The table lists this clonotype with a few counts. What it recognizes is unknown. Treatment in this sample: roughly 11-day PBMC culture with coronavirus spike peptide pools or control peptides (ViraFEST assay). The V and J ends lost 6 bases and 6 bases, in that order; junction bases with no gene match: 6. The CDR3 totals 13 residues. Germline V gives CDR1 DFQATT, CDR2 SNEGSKA (reference sequence). The Oncomine TCR Beta short-read assay generated sequence data from the DNA of cultured CD4+ T cells. TCRdb passed the PCR reads through MiXCR, listing each CDR3 protein once. The sample has roughly 12,000 distinct CDR3 sequences; around three quarters are singletons.

Sequencing was performed on CD4+ T cells from blood, cultured in vitro. The receptor's source is a human donor who had recovered from COVID-19. V is TRBV20-1 and J is TRBJ1-5, with TRBD1 matching 9 bases. CDR3 loop: CSAIRQGVQPQHF. The DNA for the CDR3 is TGCAGTGCCATAAGACAGGGGGTTCAGCCCCAGCATTTT.